This TCR beta chain is from a study of post-analysis software for immune sequencing data. Study information: Included among the disease courses, which were recorded for the cohort, were relapsing-remitting, secondary progressive and progressive-relapsing multiple sclerosis. The study, taken as a whole, reports: When compared against controls, multiple sclerosis patients showed significantly lower normalized Chao1 diversity. Among four to six TRBV segments more frequent in patients than controls were TRBV5-6, TRBV5-1 and TRBV20-1. Those samples that were prepared in the same batch co-clustered strongly by F measure.

Unique molecular identifiers were present in the TCR beta cDNA libraries. With about 0.95 to 11 million T cells as the source, some 510,000 cDNA molecules resulted. TCRdb reprocessed the PCR reads with MiXCR, giving one entry per CDR3 protein. The profile shows about 500,000 distinct CDR3 sequences, 45% of them singletons. A remark on this clonotype: The antigen is not known.

The germline V and J ends were trimmed by 2 bases and 7 bases, with 18 bases remaining between them. The CDR3 contains 15 residues. Source material: blood. The receptor was derived from a girl aged 5-17 years with multiple sclerosis. The chain joins TRBV12-3 or TRBV12-4 to TRBJ2-7; either TRBD1 or TRBD2 may fit D (5 bases each). The CDR3 DNA reads TGTGCCAGCAGTTTATGGGGGAGCCTTGGAGAAGAGCAGTACTTC. It specifies CASSLWGSLGEEQYF.